This TCR beta chain was identified during a study of glioma-infiltrating T cells. Findings and limits, study-wide: Non-neoplastic patients had below-expected tissue-blood divergence, while all gliomas exceeded expectation. Only very few CDR3 sequences appeared in both tissue and blood.

Amplification of TCR alpha and beta CDR3 regions from RNA used iRepertoire nested multiplex PCR. A single record per CDR3 protein comes from TCRdb applying MiXCR to the multiplex PCR reads. This sample has 150,000 to 200,000 distinct CDR3 sequences; 25% to 35% occur once, and the top ten carry about 19%. The table lists this clonotype with many counts. Antigen unknown. The sequence came from a human donor with low-grade glioma or glioblastoma, undergoing nonglioma brain surgery, or in good health (not recorded which). Sequencing used glioma tissue, nonneoplastic brain tissue, or PBMCs (not recorded which).

The CDR3 DNA follows: TGTGCCAGCAGTTTGGTATTACCAGCCCACAATGAGCAGTTCTTC. This translates into CASSLVLPAHNEQFF. The chain links TRBV28 to TRBJ2-1; D is unclear. V was clipped by 3 bases and J by 5 bases, with 14 bases between them. Per germline, CDR1 MDHEN and CDR2 SYDVKM. This CDR3 is 15 amino acids long.